These 26 T cell receptor beta chains were all obtained from the same sample, sequenced in a study of blood T cell repertoires in COVID-19. Sequencing used immunoSEQ multiplex PCR; TCRdb keeps in-frame clones, though not all of them. The data show about 63,000 clones, with about four fifths seen just once and roughly 6.8% held by the top ten. The sample taken for sequencing was peripheral blood. Every receptor here comes from a human donor in a cohort sampled during active COVID-19.

The chain uses TRBV5-1 and TRBJ2-5, with 10 bases that match TRBD2. J lost 5 bases, V lost 4 bases, and 11 bases had no gene match. The V gene's germline CDR1 is SGHRS and CDR2 YFSETQ. The CDR3 has 16 amino acids. CDR3: CASSPPSGGIMETQYF. Here the CDR3 DNA reads TGCGCCAGCAGCCCCCCTAGCGGGGGTATAATGGAGACCCAGTACTTC.

CDR3 sequence reads: CASRSLAGSYNEQFF. CDR3 coding DNA: TGTGCCAGCAGAAGCCTAGCGGGCTCCTACAATGAGCAGTTCTTC. The chain links TRBV6-6 to TRBJ2-1; 8 positions agree with TRBD2. The CDR3 spans 15 residues. In germline, CDR1 is MNHNY, CDR2 SVGAGI (reference sequence). V shed 6 bases and J 0 bases; nucleotides not matched to a gene: 4.

The CDR3 DNA reads TGCGCCAGCAGCCAAGGTCAAGCGGGAGCGCATGGGGAGCTGTTTTTT. This encodes CASSQGQAGAHGELFF. The rearrangement joins TRBV4-1 to TRBJ2-2, with 8 bases identical to TRBD2. The V and J ends lost 1 base and 8 bases, in that order; junction bases with no gene match: 9. The germline gives CDR1 MGHRA, CDR2 YSYEKL. The CDR3 length is 16 residues.

This clone showed up just once. The J gene is TRBJ1-2, the V gene TRBV28; TRBD1 agrees at 7 bases. V shed 6 bases, J shed 4 bases, and the junction held 5 bases outside the gene matches. The germline V gene has CDR1 MDHEN and CDR2 SYDVKM. This CDR3 comprises 13 residues. DNA for the CDR3: TGTGCCAGCAGCCCAGGGGGTGTCTATGGCTACACCTTC. This gives the protein CASSPGGVYGYTF.

This chain uses TRBV5-1 with TRBJ1-1; D possibly corresponds to TRBD1 (6 bases). Trimming pared 4 bases from V and 0 bases from J, leaving 16 bases between. This CDR3 contains 16 residues. The germline gives CDR1 SGHRS, CDR2 YFSETQ. The CDR3 bases are TGCGCCAGCAGCCTCGGGAGGGGGGCGATGAACACTGAAGCTTTCTTT. Translation: CASSLGRGAMNTEAFF.

V gene TRBV3-1 (or the pseudogene TRBV3-2) combines with J gene TRBJ1-1; weak D call: TRBD1 (5 bases). The CDR3 covers 11 residues. The V gene lost 11 bases and the J gene lost 4 bases, with 11 bases spanning the gap. Per the germline V gene, CDR1 is LGHDT and CDR2 is YNNKEL (reference sequence). The CDR3 nucleotides read TGTGCCTCACACGGGGGCACTGAAGCTTTCTTT. It specifies CASHGGTEAFF.

This clone was detected a few times. The chain recombines TRBV6-5 with TRBJ1-2, with 7 bases lining up with TRBD1. CDR3 length equals 14 residues. The V segment lost 2 bases and the J segment 7 bases; nucleotides outside the gene matches: 7. The germline CDR1 and CDR2 sequences are MNHEY and SVGAGI. For the CDR3, the DNA is TGTGCCAGCAGTTACGGCAGGGGGGCCTTTGGCTACACCTTC. Its protein product is CASSYGRGAFGYTF.

The rearrangement joins TRBV18 to TRBJ1-1; a weak D match, TRBD1 (5 bases). CDR3 length: 16 residues. Germline CDR1 is KGHSH and CDR2 is LQKENI. Trimming took off 1 base at V and 3 bases at J, with 15 bases between the two ends. The CDR3 DNA reads TGTGCCAGCTCACCACAGGGTAAGGGGTTGGACACTGAAGCTTTCTTT. Translated, it gives CASSPQGKGLDTEAFF.

This clone has a handful of counts. V gene TRBV2 combines with J gene TRBJ1-5; weak D call: TRBD1 (6 bases). CDR3 length: 17 residues. Germline values: CDR1 SNHLY, CDR2 FYNNEI. Between the trimmed V and J ends, which lost 5 bases and 3 bases, there was a span of 20 bases. The CDR3 here is CASSLLGALALNQPQHF. CDR3 DNA sequence: TGTGCCAGCAGTTTATTGGGGGCCCTCGCTCTCAATCAGCCCCAGCATTTT.

This chain connects TRBV12-3 or TRBV12-4 to TRBJ1-1, with 9 bases that match TRBD1. J was trimmed by 5 bases and V by 6 bases; bases with no gene match: 4. The CDR3 contains 13 residues. The CDR3 loop reads CASSFDRGTEAFF. As DNA, the CDR3 is TGTGCCAGCAGCTTCGACAGGGGGACTGAAGCTTTCTTT.

This clone was recorded only once. The genes are TRBV2 and TRBJ2-7; maybe TRBD2 (5 bases). V lost 6 bases and J lost 1, with 13 bases in between. This CDR3 has 14 amino acids. Per the germline V gene, CDR1 is SNHLY and CDR2 is FYNNEI. The CDR3 spells CASRADYRSYEQYF. DNA for the CDR3: TGTGCCAGCAGAGCAGACTATCGTTCCTACGAGCAGTACTTC.

CDR3 amino acids: CASKDSLSTDTQYF. CDR3 in DNA: TGTGCCAGTAAGGATAGCCTCAGCACAGATACGCAGTATTTT. The chain combines TRBV19 with TRBJ2-3; no clear D. The ends were cut back, 7 bases at V and 0 bases at J, with 11 bases in the middle. In germline, CDR1 is LNHDA, CDR2 SQIVND (reference sequence). The CDR3 totals 14 residues.

This chain links TRBV11-2 with TRBJ1-1, with D possibly TRBD1 on 6 matching bases. Germline lookup yields CDR1 SGHAT and CDR2 FQNNGV. Between the trimmed V and J ends, which lost 7 bases and 6 bases, there was a span of 15 bases. CDR3 length equals 13 residues. The CDR3 region has the DNA TGTGCCAGCAATATCGACCACAGGGCTGAAGCTTTCTTT. Translation: CASNIDHRAEAFF.

The CDR3, as DNA: TGTGCCAGCAGCCAACAATCTCAGGGGTATGAGCAGTTCTTC. Encoded protein: CASSQQSQGYEQFF. The rearrangement uses TRBV4-2 and TRBJ2-1, with a tentative D call TRBD1 (6 bases). The CDR3 totals 14 residues. Trimming pared 2 bases from V and 8 bases from J, leaving 13 bases between. In germline, CDR1 is LGHNA, CDR2 YNFKEQ.

The chain links TRBV20-1 to TRBJ2-7; the match to TRBD1 covers 7 bases. The germline V gene has CDR1 DFQATT and CDR2 SNEGSKA (reference sequence). The CDR3 sequence is 11 residues long. V was clipped by 6 bases and J by 5 bases; unmatched bases: 4. The CDR3 is CSAVQGDEQYF. DNA of the CDR3: TGCAGTGCCGTTCAGGGGGACGAGCAGTACTTC.

The chain couples TRBV19 to TRBJ2-3; D is possibly TRBD2 (6 bases). Germline CDR1 is LNHDA and CDR2 is SQIVND (reference sequence). V was trimmed by 1 base and J by 1 base, leaving 18 bases between them. The CDR3 is 18 residues long. CDR3 region: CASSIVPRGGGRTDTQYF. The CDR3 region has the DNA TGTGCCAGTAGTATAGTACCCCGGGGAGGCGGACGCACAGATACGCAGTATTTT.

The rearrangement uses TRBV6-6 and TRBJ2-7; 8 bases align to TRBD1. The CDR3 has 14 residues. Germline V CDR1 and CDR2: MNHNY, SVGAGI (reference sequence). J was trimmed by 7 bases and V by 7 bases; bases with no gene match: 12. CDR3 sequence (DNA): TGTGCCAGCAAATCAGGGGGCTATCAGGGGGAGCAGTACTTC. Protein product: CASKSGGYQGEQYF.

The V call is TRBV20-1, the J call TRBJ1-6, with D maybe TRBD1 (6 bases). The germline V and J ends were trimmed by 3 bases and 7 bases, with 10 bases remaining between them. The CDR3 spans 13 residues. Germline CDR1 reads DFQATT; CDR2 reads SNEGSKA (reference sequence). The CDR3 DNA is TGCAGTGCTAGTCGCCAGGGGAATTCACCCCTCCACTTT. Its translation: CSASRQGNSPLHF.

This clone has a handful of counts. This chain's CDR3 is CASSLRQGNTEAFF. The CDR3 DNA is TGTGCCAGCAGCCTGAGACAGGGGAACACTGAAGCTTTCTTT. V usage is TRBV7-6 and J usage is TRBJ1-1, with TRBD1 matching 7 bases. V trimming: 5 bases; J trimming: 1 base; junction bases outside the gene matches: 4. This CDR3 region has 14 residues. Germline V CDR1 and CDR2: SGHVS, FNYEAQ. The full variable domain, completed using reference TRBV7-6 and TRBJ1-1, is GAGVSQSPRYKVTKRGQDVALRCDPISGHVSLYWYRQALGQGPEFLTYFNYEAQQDKSGLPNDRFSAERPEGSISTLTIQRTEQRDSAMYRCASSLRQGNTEAFFGQGTRLTVV.

This clone was seen a few times. The chain carries TRBV6-1 and TRBJ2-1, with TRBD2 matching over 10 bases. The CDR3 has 15 residues. Trimming at V came to 3 bases and at J to 9 bases, leaving 8 bases not matched to a gene. Germline-derived CDR1 and CDR2 are MNHNS and SASEGT. The CDR3 bases are TGTGCCAGCAGTGACCCAGCGGGGGGGCTTCTTGAGCAGTTCTTC. The encoded protein is CASSDPAGGLLEQFF.

The genes are TRBV28 and TRBJ2-7; 10 bases are shared with TRBD2. V shed 5 bases, J shed 0 bases, and the junction held 4 bases outside the gene matches. The CDR3 spans 15 residues. Germline V CDR1 and CDR2: MDHEN, SYDVKM. The CDR3 reads CASSKAGGPSYEQYF. CDR3 DNA: TGTGCCAGCAGTAAAGCGGGAGGGCCCTCCTACGAGCAGTACTTC.

The chain carries TRBV5-1 and TRBJ2-5; 8 bases line up with TRBD1. The V gene end was trimmed by 4 bases and the J gene end by 2 bases; junction bases not matched to a gene: 4. Germline V gives CDR1 SGHRS, CDR2 YFSETQ. The length of the CDR3 is 14 residues. CDR3 in amino acids: CASSPQGGQETQYF. The CDR3 DNA is TGCGCCAGCAGCCCACAGGGGGGACAAGAGACCCAGTACTTC.

This clone has more than one count but fewer than ten. V usage is TRBV11-2 and J usage is TRBJ2-4; D perhaps matches TRBD2 (6 bases). This CDR3 has 12 residues. Germline V gives CDR1 SGHAT, CDR2 FQNNGV. V lost 4 bases and J 7 bases, leaving 8 bases between the germline ends. The CDR3: CASSWGGNIQYF. The DNA of the CDR3 is TGTGCCAGCAGCTGGGGAGGCAACATTCAGTACTTC.

The chain combines TRBV6-5 with TRBJ1-6; no firm D call. The CDR3 sequence is 14 residues long. Trimming pared 5 bases from V and 6 bases from J, leaving 11 bases between. Germline-derived CDR1 and CDR2 are MNHEY and SVGAGI. CDR3 sequence: CASSLGPRNSPLHF. For the CDR3, the DNA is TGTGCCAGCAGTCTAGGCCCACGTAATTCACCCCTCCACTTT.

The chain is built from TRBV12-3 or TRBV12-4 and TRBJ1-1; no reliable D call. CDR3 size: 13 residues. Deletions cut 2 bases from V and 1 base from J, with 5 bases between. In DNA, the CDR3 is TGTGCCAGCAGTTTACAGGAGAACACTGAAGCTTTCTTT. Translation gives CASSLQENTEAFF.

V is TRBV27 and J is TRBJ2-7; a possible D gene is TRBD1 (6 bases). The V gene's germline CDR1 is MNHEY and CDR2 SMNVEV (reference sequence). Trimming removed 5 bases at V and 2 bases at J, with 13 bases between. The CDR3 loop spans 14 amino acids. The CDR3 loop reads CASSLVRTAYEQYF. CDR3 nucleotide sequence: TGTGCCAGCAGTCTAGTAAGGACAGCCTACGAGCAGTACTTC.